The 11 T cell receptor beta chains presented below share a single source sample, sequenced in a study of identifying expanded T cells in peripheral blood. Profiled with immunoSEQ multiplex PCR; TCRdb holds only in-frame clones, not every one. The data contain 75,000 to 95,000 clones, around 90% of them singletons. The material sequenced was blood. The receptors stem from a person aged 18 to 70 in good health.

The chain employs TRBV5-1 and TRBJ2-3, with D maybe TRBD1 (6 bases). Trimming removed 5 bases at V and 5 bases at J, with 12 bases between. The CDR3 sequence is 13 residues long. CDR1 SGHRS and CDR2 YFSETQ come from the germline V gene. This CDR3 is CASSSQGGDTQYF. As DNA, the CDR3 is TGCGCCAGCAGTTCCCAAGGGGGAGATACGCAGTATTTT.

This clone showed up just once. The rearrangement uses TRBV19 and TRBJ2-7; maybe TRBD1 (5 bases). This CDR3 spans 16 amino acids. Trimming took off 0 bases at V and 2 bases at J, with 14 bases between the two ends. Germline loops: CDR1 LNHDA, CDR2 SQIVND (reference sequence). Here the CDR3 reads CASSIDLGHPTYEQYF. The CDR3, as DNA: TGTGCCAGTAGTATAGATCTAGGACATCCTACCTACGAGCAGTACTTC.

The chain uses TRBV27 and TRBJ1-1, with 7 bases fitting TRBD1. Germline V gives CDR1 MNHEY, CDR2 SMNVEV (reference sequence). Trimming removed 6 bases from V and 3 bases from J; junction bases left unmatched: 7. The CDR3 consists of 14 residues. The CDR3: CASSPQGPYTEAFF. The CDR3 DNA reads as TGTGCCAGCAGCCCACAGGGGCCTTACACTGAAGCTTTCTTT.

This clone was observed a handful of times. V gene TRBV11-2 combines with J gene TRBJ2-1, with a tentative D call TRBD1 (5 bases). Trimming left V 2 bases short and J 0 bases short, with 11 bases between. Germline values: CDR1 SGHAT, CDR2 FQNNGV. There are 16 residues in the CDR3. CDR3 sequence (DNA): TGTGCCAGCAGCTTAAGGGGCGACAGCTCCTACAATGAGCAGTTCTTC. It encodes CASSLRGDSSYNEQFF. The full variable domain, completed using reference TRBV11-2 and TRBJ2-1, is EAGVAQSPRYKIIEKRQSVAFWCNPISGHATLYWYQQILGQGPKLLIQFQNNGVVDDSQLPKDRFSAERLKGVDSTLKIQPAKLEDSAVYLCASSLRGDSSYNEQFFGPGTRLTVL.

This clone occurred once. The rearrangement joins TRBV4-2 to TRBJ1-2; 7 positions agree with TRBD1. Per germline, CDR1 LGHNA and CDR2 YNFKEQ. The CDR3 runs to 15 residues. With 2 bases clipped from V and 3 bases from J, the junction kept 6 bases outside the gene matches. The CDR3 reads CASSQRAGGDYGYTF. In nucleotides, the CDR3 is TGTGCCAGCAGCCAACGGGCAGGGGGAGACTATGGCTACACCTTC.

The J gene is TRBJ2-2, the V gene TRBV5-4; no definite D call. Germline V gene sequence: CDR1 SGHNT, CDR2 YYREEE (reference sequence). V dropped 4 bases and J dropped 0 bases, with 7 bases sitting between them. The CDR3 has 14 residues. The chain's CDR3 is CASSLTPNTGELFF. In DNA form, the CDR3 reads TGTGCCAGCAGCCTGACACCGAACACCGGGGAGCTGTTTTTT. The entire variable domain, with the rest obtained from reference TRBV5-4 and TRBJ2-2, is as follows: ETGVTQSPTHLIKTRGQQVTLRCSSQSGHNTVSWYQQALGQGPQFIFQYYREEENGRGNFPPRFSGLQFPNYSSELNVNALELDDSALYLCASSLTPNTGELFFGEGSRLTVL.

This rearrangement joins TRBV5-8 to TRBJ2-1; 9 positions match TRBD1. Unmatched junction bases numbered 6, after V lost 6 bases and J lost 2 bases. The V gene's germline CDR1 is SGHTS and CDR2 YDEGEE. The CDR3 runs 15 residues. The CDR3: CASTLDRGTYNEQFF. Written as DNA, the CDR3 is TGTGCCAGCACCCTGGACAGGGGTACCTACAATGAGCAGTTCTTC.

The gene calls are TRBV14 and TRBJ1-1; D unresolved. CDR1 is SGHDN, CDR2 FVKESK, per germline. This CDR3 comprises 13 residues. The V gene lost 4 bases and the J gene lost 0 bases, with 6 bases spanning the gap. The CDR3 region has the DNA TGTGCCAGCAGCCGTAGTATGAACACTGAAGCTTTCTTT. It codes for CASSRSMNTEAFF.

V is TRBV7-6 and J is TRBJ1-2; the D gene is possibly TRBD1 (6 bases). CDR1 is SGHVS, CDR2 FNYEAQ, per germline. The ends were cut back, 3 bases at V and 5 bases at J, with 13 bases in the middle. This CDR3 is built from 14 residues. In DNA, the CDR3 is TGTGCCAGCAGCTTGGCCCTTACAGGGTATGGCTACACCTTC. This gives the protein CASSLALTGYGYTF. The entire variable domain, with the rest obtained from reference TRBV7-6 and TRBJ1-2, is as follows: GAGVSQSPRYKVTKRGQDVALRCDPISGHVSLYWYRQALGQGPEFLTYFNYEAQQDKSGLPNDRFSAERPEGSISTLTIQRTEQRDSAMYRCASSLALTGYGYTFGSGTRLTVV.

This rearrangement joins TRBV25-1 to TRBJ2-1, with TRBD1 identical over 10 bases. V was pared by 3 bases and J by 4 bases, with 3 bases of the junction left unmatched. CDR3 length equals 15 residues. Germline values: CDR1 MGHDK, CDR2 SYGVNS. The CDR3 region has the DNA TGTGCCAGCAGTGAGAGACAGGGGGCGTACAATGAGCAGTTCTTC. As protein: CASSERQGAYNEQFF.

The CDR3 loop reads CASSPQGAGETQYF. The CDR3 region has the DNA TGTGCCAGCAGCCCCCAGGGGGCCGGGGAGACCCAGTACTTC. The genes are TRBV5-4 and TRBJ2-5, with 8 bases matching TRBD1. The V gene's germline CDR1 is SGHNT and CDR2 YYREEE (reference sequence). The ends lost 4 bases at V and 5 bases at J; junction bases unmatched: 7. The CDR3 has 14 amino acids.